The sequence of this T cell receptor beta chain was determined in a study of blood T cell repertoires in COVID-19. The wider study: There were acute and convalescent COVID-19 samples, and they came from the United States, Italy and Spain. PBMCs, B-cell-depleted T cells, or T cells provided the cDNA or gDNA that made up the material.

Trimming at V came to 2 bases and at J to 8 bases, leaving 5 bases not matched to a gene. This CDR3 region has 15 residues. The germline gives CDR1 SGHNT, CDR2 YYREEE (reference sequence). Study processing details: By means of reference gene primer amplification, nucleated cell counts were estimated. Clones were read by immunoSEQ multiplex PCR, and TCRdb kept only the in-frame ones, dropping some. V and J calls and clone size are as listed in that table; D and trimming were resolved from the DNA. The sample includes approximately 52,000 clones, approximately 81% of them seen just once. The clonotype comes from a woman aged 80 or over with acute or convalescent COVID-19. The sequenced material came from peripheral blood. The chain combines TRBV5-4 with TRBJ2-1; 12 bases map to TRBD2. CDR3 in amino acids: CASSLPTSGGDEQFF. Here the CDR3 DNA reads TGTGCCAGCAGCTTACCGACTAGCGGGGGAGATGAGCAGTTCTTC.